The present T cell receptor beta chain was sequenced within a study of shared clonotypes between healthy human individuals. At the level of the study: Aged 18 to 49, the donors were a couple of women and three men. Per-donor plates numbered three CD4 naive, three CD4 memory, two CD8 naive and one CD8 memory.

Trimming shortened V by 3 bases and J by 1 base, and 11 bases separated the two germline ends. The CDR3 runs 15 residues. Looked up from germline, CDR1 is MNHNS and CDR2 is SASEGT. About 200 ng DNA, 30,000 or so T cell genomes, went into each sorted-subset replicate PCR. Assay: immunoSEQ multiplex PCR; the TCRdb copy retains only in-frame clones and omits some. The sample shows 2 million or so clones, 85% to 95% of them seen only once. The V and J genes are TRBV6-1 and TRBJ2-3; D possibly matches TRBD1 or TRBD2 (6 bases each). The clonotype originates from a man aged 18-30 years in good health. Sequencing input: naive CD4+ T cells sorted from blood. Subset meaning: CD45RA+ positively selected. The CDR3 is CASSEGASGTDTQYF. As DNA, the CDR3 is TGTGCCAGCAGTGAGGGGGCTAGCGGCACAGATACGCAGTATTTT.